This T cell receptor (beta chain) was recorded in a study of blood T cell repertoires in COVID-19. Looking at the study overall: Researchers got acute and convalescent COVID-19 samples from the United States, Italy and Spain.

The J segment lost 2 bases and the V segment lost 4 bases, leaving 4 bases of the junction unmatched. CDR3 length: 15 amino acids. CDR1 is LGHNA, CDR2 YNFKEQ, per germline. Original processing methods: Amplification of reference gene primers was used by the study to estimate nucleated cell counts. Profiling relied on immunoSEQ multiplex PCR, and the TCRdb table lists in-frame clones only, not all of them. V and J calls and clone size follow that table, whereas D and trimming were derived from the DNA. This sample has some 100,000 clones, with more than 75% found just once. This chain links TRBV4-2 with TRBJ1-3; TRBD1 aligns across 8 bases. Sequenced sample: peripheral blood. The TCR sequence derives from a woman aged 80 or over with active COVID-19. CDR3 loop: CASSPDRATGNTIYF. For the CDR3, the DNA is TGTGCCAGCAGCCCGGACAGGGCGACTGGAAACACCATATATTTT.